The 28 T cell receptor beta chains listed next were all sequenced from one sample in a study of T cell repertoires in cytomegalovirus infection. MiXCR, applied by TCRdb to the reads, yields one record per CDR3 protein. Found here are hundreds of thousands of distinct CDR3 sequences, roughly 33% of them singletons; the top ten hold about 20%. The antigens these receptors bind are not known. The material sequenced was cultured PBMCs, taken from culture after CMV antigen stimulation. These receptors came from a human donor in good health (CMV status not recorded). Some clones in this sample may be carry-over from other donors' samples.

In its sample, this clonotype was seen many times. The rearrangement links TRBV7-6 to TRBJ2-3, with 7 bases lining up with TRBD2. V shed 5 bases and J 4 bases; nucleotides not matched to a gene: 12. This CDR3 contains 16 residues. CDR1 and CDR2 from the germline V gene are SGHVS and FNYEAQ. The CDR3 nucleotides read TGTGCCAGCAGCCCCGACATGCGGACTAGTCCAGATACGCAGTATTTT. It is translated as CASSPDMRTSPDTQYF.

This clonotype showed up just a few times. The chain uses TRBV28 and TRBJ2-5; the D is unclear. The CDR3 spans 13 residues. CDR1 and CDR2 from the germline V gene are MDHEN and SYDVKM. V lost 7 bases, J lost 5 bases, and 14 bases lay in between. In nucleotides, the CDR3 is TGTGCCAGCAAGCTAACAATCACGGAGACCCAGTACTTC. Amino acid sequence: CASKLTITETQYF.

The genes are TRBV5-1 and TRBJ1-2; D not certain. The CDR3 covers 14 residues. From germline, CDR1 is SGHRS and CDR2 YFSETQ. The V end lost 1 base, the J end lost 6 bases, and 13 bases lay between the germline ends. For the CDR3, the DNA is TGCGCCAGCAGCTTGATTCCAGCAGACGATGGCTACACCTTC. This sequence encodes CASSLIPADDGYTF.

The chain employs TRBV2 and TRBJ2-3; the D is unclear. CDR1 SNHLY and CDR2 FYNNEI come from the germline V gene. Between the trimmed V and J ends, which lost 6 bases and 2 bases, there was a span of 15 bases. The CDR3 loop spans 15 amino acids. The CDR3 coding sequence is TGTGCCAGCAGCCGTTTCTCGGAGCCCACAGATACGCAGTATTTT. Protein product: CASSRFSEPTDTQYF. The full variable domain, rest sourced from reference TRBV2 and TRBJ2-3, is EPEVTQTPSHQVTQMGQEVILRCVPISNHLYFYWYRQILGQKVEFLVSFYNNEISEKSEIFDDQFSVERPDGSNFTLKIRSTKLEDSAMYFCASSRFSEPTDTQYFGPGTRLTVL.

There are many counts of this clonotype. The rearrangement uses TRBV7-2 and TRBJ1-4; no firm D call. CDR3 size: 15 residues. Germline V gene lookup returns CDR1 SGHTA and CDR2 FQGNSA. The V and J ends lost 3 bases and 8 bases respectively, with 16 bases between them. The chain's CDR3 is CASSLMGHSREKLFF. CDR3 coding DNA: TGTGCCAGCAGCTTGATGGGCCATTCGCGGGAAAAACTGTTTTTT.

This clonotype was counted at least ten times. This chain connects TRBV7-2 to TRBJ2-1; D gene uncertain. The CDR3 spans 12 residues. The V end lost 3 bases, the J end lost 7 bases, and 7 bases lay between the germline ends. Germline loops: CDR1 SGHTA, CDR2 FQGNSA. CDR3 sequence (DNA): TGTGCCAGCAGCTTTGGTGTTAATGAGCAGTTCTTC. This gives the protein CASSFGVNEQFF. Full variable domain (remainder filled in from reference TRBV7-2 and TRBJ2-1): GAGVSQSPSNKVTEKGKDVELRCDPISGHTALYWYRQSLGQGLEFLIYFQGNSAPDKSGLPSDRFSAERTGGSVSTLTIQRTQQEDSAVYLCASSFGVNEQFFGPGTRLTVL.

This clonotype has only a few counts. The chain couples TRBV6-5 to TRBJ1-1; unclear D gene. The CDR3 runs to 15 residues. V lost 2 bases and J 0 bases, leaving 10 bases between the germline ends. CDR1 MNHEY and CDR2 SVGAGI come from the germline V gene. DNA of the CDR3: TGTGCCAGCAGTTACGGGCTGCCCATGAACACTGAAGCTTTCTTT. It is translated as CASSYGLPMNTEAFF.

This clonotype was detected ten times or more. CDR3 amino acids: CASSDRQYGYTF. CDR3 nucleotides: TGTGCCAGCAGCGACCGACAGTATGGCTACACCTTC. This sequence joins TRBV7-6 and TRBJ1-2, with D possibly being TRBD1 (5 bases). The germline V gene encodes CDR1 SGHVS and CDR2 FNYEAQ. The ends were cut back, 5 bases at V and 5 bases at J, with 9 bases in the middle. This CDR3 has 12 amino acids.

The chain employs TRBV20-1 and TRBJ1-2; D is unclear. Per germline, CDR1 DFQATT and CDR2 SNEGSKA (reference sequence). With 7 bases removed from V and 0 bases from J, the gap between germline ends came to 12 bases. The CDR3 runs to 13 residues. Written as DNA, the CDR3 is TGCAGTGTTCAACTGGGGACTAACTATGGCTACACCTTC. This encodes CSVQLGTNYGYTF.

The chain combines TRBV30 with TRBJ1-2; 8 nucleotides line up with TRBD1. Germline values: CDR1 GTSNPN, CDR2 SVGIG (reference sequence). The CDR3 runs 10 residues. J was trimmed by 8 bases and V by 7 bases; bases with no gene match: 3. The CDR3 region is CAYDRGGYTF. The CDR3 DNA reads TGTGCCTACGACAGGGGAGGCTACACCTTC.

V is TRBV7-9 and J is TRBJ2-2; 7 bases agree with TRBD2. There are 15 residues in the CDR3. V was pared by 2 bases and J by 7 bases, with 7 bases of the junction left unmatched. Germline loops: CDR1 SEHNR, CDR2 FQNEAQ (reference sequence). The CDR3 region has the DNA TGTGCCAGCAGCTTACTGGCGGGAGCTATCGGGGAGCTGTTTTTT. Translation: CASSLLAGAIGELFF.

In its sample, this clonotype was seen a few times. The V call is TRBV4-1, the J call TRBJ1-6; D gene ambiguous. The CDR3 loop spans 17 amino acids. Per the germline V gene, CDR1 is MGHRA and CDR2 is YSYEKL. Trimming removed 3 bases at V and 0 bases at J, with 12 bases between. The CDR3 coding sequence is TGCGCCAGCAGCCAGGGATTTGGGAGCTCCTATAATTCACCCCTCCACTTT. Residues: CASSQGFGSSYNSPLHF.

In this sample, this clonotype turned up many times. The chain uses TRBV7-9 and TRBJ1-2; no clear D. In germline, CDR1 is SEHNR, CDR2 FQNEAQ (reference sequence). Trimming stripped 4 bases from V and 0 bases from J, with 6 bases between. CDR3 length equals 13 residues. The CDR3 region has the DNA TGTGCCAGCAGCTCCGGAGCTAACTATGGCTACACCTTC. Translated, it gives CASSSGANYGYTF.

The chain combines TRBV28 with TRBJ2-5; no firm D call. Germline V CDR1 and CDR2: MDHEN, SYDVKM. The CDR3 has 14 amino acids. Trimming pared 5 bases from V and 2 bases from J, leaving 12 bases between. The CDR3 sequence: CASSTTSIQETQYF. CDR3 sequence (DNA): TGTGCCAGCAGTACTACCAGCATACAAGAGACCCAGTACTTC.

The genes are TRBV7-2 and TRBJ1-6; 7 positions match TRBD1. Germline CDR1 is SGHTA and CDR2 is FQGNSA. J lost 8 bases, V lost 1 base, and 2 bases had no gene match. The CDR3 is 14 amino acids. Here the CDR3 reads CASSLEGAHSPLHF. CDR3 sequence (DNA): TGTGCCAGCAGCTTAGAGGGGGCTCATTCACCCCTCCACTTT.

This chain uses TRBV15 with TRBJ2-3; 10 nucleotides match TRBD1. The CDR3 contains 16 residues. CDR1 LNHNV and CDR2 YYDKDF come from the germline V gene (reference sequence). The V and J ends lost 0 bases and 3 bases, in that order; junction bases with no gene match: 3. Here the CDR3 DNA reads TGTGCCACCAGCAGAGATCGGACAGGGGGTACAGATACGCAGTATTTT. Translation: CATSRDRTGGTDTQYF.

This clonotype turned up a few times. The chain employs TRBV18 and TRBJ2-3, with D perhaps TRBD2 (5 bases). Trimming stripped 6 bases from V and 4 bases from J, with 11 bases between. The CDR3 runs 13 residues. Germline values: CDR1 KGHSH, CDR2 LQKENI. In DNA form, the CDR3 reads TGTGCCAGCTCCCCCATAGCGCCAGATACGCAGTATTTT. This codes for CASSPIAPDTQYF.

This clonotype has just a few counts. DNA of the CDR3: TGTGCCAGCAGACCGACTAGCGGCCAAGAGACCCAGTACTTC. Its protein product is CASRPTSGQETQYF. J is TRBJ2-5 and V is TRBV7-2; 9 bases align to TRBD2. Germline assignment: CDR1 SGHTA and CDR2 FQGNSA. V was pared by 6 bases and J by 1 base, with 3 bases of the junction left unmatched. This CDR3 is built from 14 residues.

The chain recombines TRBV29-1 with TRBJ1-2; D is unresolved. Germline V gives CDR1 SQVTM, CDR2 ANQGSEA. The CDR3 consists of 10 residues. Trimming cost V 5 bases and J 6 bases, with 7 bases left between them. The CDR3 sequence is CSVYGNGYTF. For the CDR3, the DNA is TGCAGCGTTTACGGAAATGGCTACACCTTC.

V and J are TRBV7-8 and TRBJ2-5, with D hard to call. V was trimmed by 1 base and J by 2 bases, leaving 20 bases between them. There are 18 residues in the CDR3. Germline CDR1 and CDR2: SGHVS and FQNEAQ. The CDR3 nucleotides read TGTGCCAGCAGCTTAGATGAGGAAGGGCGGAGCGCTCAAGAGACCCAGTACTTC. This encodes CASSLDEEGRSAQETQYF.

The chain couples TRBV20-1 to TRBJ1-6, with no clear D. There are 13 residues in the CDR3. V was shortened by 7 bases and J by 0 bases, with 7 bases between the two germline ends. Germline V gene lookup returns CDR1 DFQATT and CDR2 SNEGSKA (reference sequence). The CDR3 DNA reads TGCAGTGTTCTTAGCTCCTATAATTCACCCCTCCACTTT. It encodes CSVLSSYNSPLHF.

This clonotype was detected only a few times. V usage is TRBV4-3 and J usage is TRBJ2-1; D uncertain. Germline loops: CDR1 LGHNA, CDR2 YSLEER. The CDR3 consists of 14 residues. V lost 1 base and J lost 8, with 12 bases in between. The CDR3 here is CASSQGGRPDEQFF. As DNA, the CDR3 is TGCGCCAGCAGCCAAGGTGGTAGGCCGGATGAGCAGTTCTTC.

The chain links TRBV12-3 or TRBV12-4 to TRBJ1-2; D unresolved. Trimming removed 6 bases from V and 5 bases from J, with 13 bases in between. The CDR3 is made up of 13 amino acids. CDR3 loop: CASSSKVLYGYTF. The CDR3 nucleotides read TGTGCCAGCAGCTCCAAAGTTCTATATGGCTACACCTTC.

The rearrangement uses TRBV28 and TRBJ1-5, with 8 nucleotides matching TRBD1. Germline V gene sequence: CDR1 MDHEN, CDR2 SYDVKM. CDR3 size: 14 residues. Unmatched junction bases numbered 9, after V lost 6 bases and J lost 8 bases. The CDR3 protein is CASSRTGTGKPQHF. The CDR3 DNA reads TGTGCCAGCAGCCGGACAGGGACGGGGAAGCCCCAGCATTTT.

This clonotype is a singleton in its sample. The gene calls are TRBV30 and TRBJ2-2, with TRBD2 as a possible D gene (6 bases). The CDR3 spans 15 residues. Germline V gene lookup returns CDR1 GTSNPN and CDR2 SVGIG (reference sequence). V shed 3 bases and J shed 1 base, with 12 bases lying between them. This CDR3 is CAWRPGTRNTGELFF. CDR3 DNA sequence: TGTGCCTGGAGACCCGGGACTCGGAACACCGGGGAGCTGTTTTTT.

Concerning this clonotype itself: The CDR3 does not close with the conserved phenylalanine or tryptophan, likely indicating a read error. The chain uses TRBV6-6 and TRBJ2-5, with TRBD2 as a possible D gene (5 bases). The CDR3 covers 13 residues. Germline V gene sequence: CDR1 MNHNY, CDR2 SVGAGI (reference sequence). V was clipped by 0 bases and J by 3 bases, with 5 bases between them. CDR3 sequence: CASSYSEEETQYY. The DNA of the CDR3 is TGTGCCAGCAGTTACTCGGAGGAAGAGACCCAGTACTAC.

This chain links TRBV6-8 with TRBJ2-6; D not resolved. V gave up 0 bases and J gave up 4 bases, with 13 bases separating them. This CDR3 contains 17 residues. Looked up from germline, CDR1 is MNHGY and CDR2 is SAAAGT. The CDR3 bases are TGTGCCAGCAGTTACTCGAACTCAAACTCCGGGGCCAACGTCCTGACTTTC. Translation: CASSYSNSNSGANVLTF.

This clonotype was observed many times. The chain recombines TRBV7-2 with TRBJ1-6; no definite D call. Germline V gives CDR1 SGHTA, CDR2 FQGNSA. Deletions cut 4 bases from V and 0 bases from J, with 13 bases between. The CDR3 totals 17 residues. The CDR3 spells CASSSYAGDSYNSPLHF. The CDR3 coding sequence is TGTGCCAGCAGCTCATACGCAGGCGACTCCTATAATTCACCCCTCCACTTT. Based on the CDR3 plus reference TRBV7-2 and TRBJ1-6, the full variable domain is GAGVSQSPSNKVTEKGKDVELRCDPISGHTALYWYRQSLGQGLEFLIYFQGNSAPDKSGLPSDRFSAERTGGSVSTLTIQRTQQEDSAVYLCASSSYAGDSYNSPLHFGNGTRLTVT.